This T cell receptor (beta chain) was profiled in a study (dated by TCRdb to about 2013). The sample was run on an Illumina Genome Analyzer IIx. TCRdb reran the public reads through fastp at Q25 and MiXCR, keeping productive beta chains. Entries that share a CDR3 protein sequence are merged under the most common genes and DNA. Here the sample has about 15,000 distinct CDR3 sequences; around 35% occur a single time. The ten biggest clones cover about 16% of the sample. On this clonotype: What this receptor recognizes is not known. No per-base quality is available; no much larger clone lies one base away.

Trimming costs V 6 bases and J 10 bases, and their ends lie 9 bases apart. Based on the germline V gene, the CDR1 and CDR2 sequences are LGHNA and YSLEER. The CDR3, from cysteine to phenylalanine, totals 10 residues. CDR3 DNA only is kept here, 30 bases in frame from base 1. The sample comprised blood. The TCR sequence derives from a human donor. The receptor chain draws on TRBV4-3 and TRBJ1-1; the D region possibly corresponds to TRBD1 (6 bases align). The nucleotide sequence is given as TGCGCCAGCAGTCAGGGGTTAGCTTTCTTT. Translation gives CASSQGLAFF.